What follows are 11 T cell receptor beta chains derived from one specimen sequenced in a study of T cell responses to AZD1222 COVID-19 vaccine (dated by TCRdb to about 2021). Libraries were made using the immunoSEQ multiplex PCR assay. As stored in TCRdb, this immuneACCESS dataset retains in-frame rearrangements with V and J assigned. A fraction of the clones does not appear; measured against another copy, unresolved V genes explain less than half of the discrepancy, and the remainder lacks a known reason. The sample records roughly 130,000 clones, 87% of which are singletons. The top ten constitute approximately 1.5% of the sample. This sample's time point label indicates: baseline before first vaccination. The sequences come from peripheral blood, collected on day 0 of AZD1222 vaccination. The origin of the receptors is an adult in good health.

The gene calls are TRBV28 and TRBJ2-7; unclear D gene. Germline-derived CDR1 and CDR2 are MDHEN and SYDVKM. V was shortened by 8 bases and J by 0 bases, with 17 bases between the two germline ends. This CDR3 has 15 amino acids. The CDR3 DNA is TGTGCCAGCGCCTATCTCGGGTCGAGCTCCTACGAGCAGTACTTC. This sequence encodes CASAYLGSSSYEQYF.

V usage is TRBV11-2 and J usage is TRBJ2-7; TRBD1 matches at 7 bases. Germline V gene lookup returns CDR1 SGHAT and CDR2 FQNNGV. Trimming at V came to 5 bases and at J to 3 bases, leaving 4 bases not matched to a gene. This CDR3 comprises 13 residues. CDR3 nucleotide sequence: TGTGCCAGCAGCCGGGACAGACACTACGAGCAGTACTTC. This gives the protein CASSRDRHYEQYF. Together with reference TRBV11-2 and TRBJ2-7, the CDR3 gives the full variable domain: EAGVAQSPRYKIIEKRQSVAFWCNPISGHATLYWYQQILGQGPKLLIQFQNNGVVDDSQLPKDRFSAERLKGVDSTLKIQPAKLEDSAVYLCASSRDRHYEQYFGPGTRLTVT.

The chain has TRBV10-3 and TRBJ2-3, with 10 bases matching TRBD1. Germline V gene sequence: CDR1 ENHRY, CDR2 SYGVKD. The V segment lost 0 bases and the J segment 2 bases; nucleotides outside the gene matches: 2. The length of the CDR3 is 16 residues. This chain's CDR3 is CAISESGTGATDTQYF. The CDR3 DNA is TGTGCCATCAGTGAGTCCGGGACAGGGGCCACAGATACGCAGTATTTT.

V and J are TRBV30 and TRBJ1-4; tentative D call: TRBD1 (5 bases). The CDR3 runs to 13 residues. CDR1 is GTSNPN, CDR2 SVGIG, per germline (reference sequence). V was trimmed by 0 bases and J by 8 bases, leaving 10 bases between them. For the CDR3, the DNA is TGTGCCTGGAGTGTATGGGGCTACGAAAAACTGTTTTTT. Protein product: CAWSVWGYEKLFF. Using reference TRBV30 and TRBJ1-4 for the parts outside the CDR3, the full variable domain is SQTIHQWPATLVQPVGSPLSLECTVEGTSNPNLYWYRQAAGRGLQLLFYSVGIGQISSEVPQNLSASRPQDRQFILSSKKLLLSDSGFYLCAWSVWGYEKLFFGSGTQLSVL.

The CDR3 DNA reads as TGTGCCAGCAGTGAAGTAGTGAGCTCTGGAAACACCATATATTTT. Protein product: CASSEVVSSGNTIYF. The rearrangement uses TRBV6-1 and TRBJ1-3; D is unclear. Germline V gene sequence: CDR1 MNHNS, CDR2 SASEGT. The CDR3 spans 15 residues. V lost 1 base to trimming and J lost 0 bases, with 7 bases between them.

This sequence joins TRBV27 and TRBJ2-2; D not certain. V was shortened by 10 bases and J by 2 bases, with 17 bases between the two germline ends. The CDR3 runs 15 residues. Germline values: CDR1 MNHEY, CDR2 SMNVEV (reference sequence). This CDR3 is CANPLRGRNTGELFF. The CDR3 DNA reads as TGTGCCAACCCCCTGAGAGGCCGCAACACCGGGGAGCTGTTTTTT.

V usage is TRBV5-4 and J usage is TRBJ2-5; TRBD2 might be the D (5 bases). V was pared by 6 bases and J by 3 bases, with 21 bases between. The CDR3 is 16 amino acids. CDR1 is SGHNT, CDR2 YYREEE, per germline (reference sequence). For the CDR3, the DNA is TGTGCCAGCACCCCCTCGGGGAAGTCTAGGAAAGAGACCCAGTACTTC. This sequence encodes CASTPSGKSRKETQYF.

The chain has TRBV10-3 and TRBJ1-5; 9 bases are shared with TRBD1. The CDR3 runs 15 residues. Losses at the gene ends were 4 bases for V and 5 bases for J; bases not matched to a gene: 6. Germline lookup yields CDR1 ENHRY and CDR2 SYGVKD. The CDR3 DNA follows: TGTGCCATCAGTGTCGGGGGACAGGGCCATCAGCCCCAGCATTTT. It codes for CAISVGGQGHQPQHF.

This clone was found once. The chain joins TRBV6-5 to TRBJ2-7; D is unresolved. The germline CDR1 and CDR2 sequences are MNHEY and SVGAGI. Trimming shortened V by 2 bases and J by 0 bases, and 14 bases separated the two germline ends. The CDR3 length is 16 residues. The CDR3 bases are TGTGCCAGCAGTTACCCTATGGGTGGTAACTCCTACGAGCAGTACTTC. It specifies CASSYPMGGNSYEQYF.

CDR3 nucleotide sequence: TGTGCCAGCAGCCGGGACTCAAACCCAGTGGCCTACGAGCAGTACTTC. Protein product: CASSRDSNPVAYEQYF. The rearrangement uses TRBV5-4 and TRBJ2-7, with a possible D match to TRBD2 (6 bases). Germline-derived CDR1 and CDR2 are SGHNT and YYREEE (reference sequence). The CDR3 has 16 amino acids. V shed 4 bases and J shed 2 bases, with 19 bases lying between them.

CDR3 bases: TGTGCCAGCAGTTTAGTACACACGGGGACTGAAGCTTTCTTT. Residues: CASSLVHTGTEAFF. This chain links TRBV28 with TRBJ1-1; D not resolved. This CDR3 is built from 14 residues. Germline V lookup: CDR1 MDHEN, CDR2 SYDVKM. V shed 2 bases and J shed 5 bases, with 12 bases lying between them.